Listed here are 25 T cell receptor beta chains from one sample, sequenced in a study of cytomegalovirus exposure and HLA in healthy donors. Clones were sequenced by immunoSEQ multiplex PCR, and TCRdb holds only the in-frame ones, with some missing. The data contain more than 65,000 clones, 96% of them singletons. Input material: PBMCs. These receptor sequences come from a woman between 18 and 29 years old in good health and CMV-seronegative.

This chain joins TRBV6-1 and TRBJ1-3, with a tentative D call TRBD1 (6 bases). Per the germline V gene, CDR1 is MNHNS and CDR2 is SASEGT. The CDR3 sequence is 17 residues long. The ends were cut back, 0 bases at V and 2 bases at J, with 14 bases in the middle. Here the CDR3 reads CASSEAGGRGAGNTIYF. The CDR3 DNA follows: TGTGCCAGCAGTGAAGCCGGGGGGCGCGGGGCTGGAAACACCATATATTTT.

V usage is TRBV21-1 and J usage is TRBJ2-3; the table's TRBD2 call for D was not verified on the DNA. TRBV21-1 is a pseudogene. The CDR3 consists of 14 residues. CDR3 in DNA: TGTGCCAGCAGCAAATCTCGGGGAACAGATACGCAGTATTTT. It specifies CASSKSRGTDTQYF.

The chain links TRBV10-2 to TRBJ2-1; 7 bases match TRBD1. CDR3 size: 14 residues. Germline-derived CDR1 and CDR2 are WSHSY and SAAADI. The J segment lost 2 bases and the V segment lost 6 bases, leaving 4 bases of the junction unmatched. The CDR3: CASRAGTAYNEQFF. The CDR3 DNA reads as TGCGCCAGCAGAGCCGGGACAGCCTACAATGAGCAGTTCTTC.

The chain couples TRBV28 to TRBJ2-7; a weak D match, TRBD2 (6 bases). The V gene's germline CDR1 is MDHEN and CDR2 SYDVKM. The CDR3 spans 11 residues. The V end was cut by 6 bases, the J end by 6 bases, with 9 bases between. CDR3: CASSWGVEQYF. Here the CDR3 DNA reads TGTGCCAGCAGCTGGGGGGTCGAGCAGTACTTC.

Here the CDR3 DNA reads TGTGCCAGCAGTTTACCCGCGGGCAGCGGTATGAACACTGAAGCTTTCTTT. The encoded protein is CASSLPAGSGMNTEAFF. J is TRBJ1-1 and V is TRBV28; no reliable D call. This CDR3 region has 17 residues. The ends were cut back, 2 bases at V and 0 bases at J, with 16 bases in the middle. Germline V lookup: CDR1 MDHEN, CDR2 SYDVKM.

This chain connects TRBV11-2 to TRBJ1-1, with D uncertain. This CDR3 has 14 residues. Trimming stripped 3 bases from V and 1 base from J, with 9 bases between. Germline V gene sequence: CDR1 SGHAT, CDR2 FQNNGV. The CDR3 nucleotides read TGTGCCAGCAGCTTCTTGGAGGGGAACACTGAAGCTTTCTTT. Translation: CASSFLEGNTEAFF.

The chain is built from TRBV28 and TRBJ1-4; D not resolved. V was shortened by 3 bases and J by 7 bases, with 6 bases between the two germline ends. The CDR3 has 12 amino acids. Germline V gives CDR1 MDHEN, CDR2 SYDVKM. CDR3 DNA: TGTGCCAGCAGTTTTCTGCGTGAAAAACTGTTTTTT. This sequence encodes CASSFLREKLFF. Based on the CDR3 plus reference TRBV28 and TRBJ1-4, the full variable domain is DVKVTQSSRYLVKRTGEKVFLECVQDMDHENMFWYRQDPGLGLRLIYFSYDVKMKEKGDIPEGYSVSREKKERFSLILESASTNQTSMYLCASSFLREKLFFGSGTQLSVL.

The rearrangement joins TRBV7-9 to TRBJ2-7; D might be TRBD1 (6 bases). This CDR3 has 14 residues. V lost 2 bases, J lost 2 bases, and 10 bases lay in between. The germline gives CDR1 SEHNR, CDR2 FQNEAQ (reference sequence). Written as DNA, the CDR3 is TGTGCCAGCAGCTTAATTCAGGGGCCCTACGAGCAGTACTTC. As protein: CASSLIQGPYEQYF. Using reference TRBV7-9 and TRBJ2-7 for the parts outside the CDR3, the full variable domain is DTGVSQNPRHKITKRGQNVTFRCDPISEHNRLYWYRQTLGQGPEFLTYFQNEAQLEKSRLLSDRFSAERPKGSFSTLEIQRTEQGDSAMYLCASSLIQGPYEQYFGPGTRLTVT.

The J gene is TRBJ2-7, the V gene TRBV27; 7 positions match TRBD1. V gave up 5 bases and J gave up 2 bases; unmatched junction bases: 12. Germline assignment: CDR1 MNHEY and CDR2 SMNVEV (reference sequence). This CDR3 has 16 residues. CDR3 bases: TGTGCCAGCAGTAGGGGACAGCCCAGAGTCACCTACGAGCAGTACTTC. Its protein product is CASSRGQPRVTYEQYF.

The chain couples TRBV9 to TRBJ2-7; TRBD1 matches at 7 bases. J gave up 2 bases and V 3 bases, and 8 bases lay outside the gene matches. Germline V gene sequence: CDR1 SGDLS, CDR2 YYNGEE. This CDR3 spans 15 amino acids. The CDR3 spells CASSALRDSTYEQYF. CDR3 coding DNA: TGTGCCAGCAGCGCCCTAAGGGACAGTACCTACGAGCAGTACTTC.

This chain uses TRBV29-1 with TRBJ2-7, with D possibly matching TRBD1 (5 bases). Trimming took off 2 bases at V and 3 bases at J, with 20 bases between the two ends. CDR1 and CDR2 (germline): SQVTM, ANQGSEA. The CDR3 sequence is 16 residues long. The CDR3 DNA reads TGCAGCGTTGAAACGGGCTGGTCAGGGTGGAGCTACGAGCAGTACTTC. Translating it yields CSVETGWSGWSYEQYF.

V usage is TRBV28 and J usage is TRBJ2-7; the D gene is possibly TRBD2 (6 bases). The CDR3 spans 13 residues. V was cut by 7 bases and J by 4 bases, with 14 bases left in between. Germline V gene lookup returns CDR1 MDHEN and CDR2 SYDVKM. This chain's CDR3 is CASTRGLNYEQYF. Written as DNA, the CDR3 is TGTGCCAGCACGCGGGGACTGAATTACGAGCAGTACTTC.

The chain uses TRBV4-2 and TRBJ2-1, with 10 positions matching TRBD2. The CDR3 contains 17 residues. Germline-derived CDR1 and CDR2 are LGHNA and YNFKEQ. The V and J ends lost 0 bases and 4 bases, in that order; junction bases with no gene match: 6. The CDR3 sequence: CASSQEVPSGSYNEQFF. The CDR3 DNA follows: TGTGCCAGCAGCCAAGAGGTCCCTAGCGGGAGTTACAATGAGCAGTTCTTC.

Only one count was recorded for this clone. The genes are TRBV15 and TRBJ2-7, with D uncertain. Germline V gene sequence: CDR1 LNHNV, CDR2 YYDKDF (reference sequence). CDR3 length equals 12 residues. The V end lost 1 base, the J end lost 3 bases, and 4 bases lay between the germline ends. The CDR3 here is CATSRAFYEQYF. The DNA of the CDR3 is TGTGCCACCAGCAGAGCTTTCTACGAGCAGTACTTC.

Only one count was recorded for this clone. An end of the junction does not agree with germline; a read error may underlie this. The chain recombines TRBV18 with TRBJ2-3, with 8 bases matching TRBD1. Germline assignment: CDR1 KGHSH and CDR2 LQKENI. The CDR3 has 15 residues. The CDR3 DNA reads TGTGCCAGCTCATCCGGGACAGGTCTCACAGCTACGCAGTATTTT. Protein: CASSSGTGLTATQYF. The full variable domain, with the rest looked up from reference TRBV18 and TRBJ2-3, is NAGVMQNPRHLVRRRGQEARLRCSPMKGHSHVYWYRQLPEEGLKFMVYLQKENIIDESGMPKERFSAEFPKEGPSILRIQQVVRGDSAAYFCASSSGTGLTATQYFGPGTRLTVL.

This sequence joins TRBV29-1 and TRBJ2-7; 9 bases are shared with TRBD1. J lost 6 bases, V lost 6 bases, and 6 bases had no gene match. This CDR3 spans 12 amino acids. Germline assignment: CDR1 SQVTM and CDR2 ANQGSEA. The CDR3 here is CSVRTGDVEQYF. In nucleotides, the CDR3 is TGCAGCGTCCGGACAGGGGATGTCGAGCAGTACTTC.

The chain combines TRBV6-5 with TRBJ1-2; perhaps TRBD1 as D (5 bases). The CDR3 extends over 13 amino acids. Germline lookup yields CDR1 MNHEY and CDR2 SVGAGI. V lost 8 bases and J lost 7, with 17 bases in between. The CDR3 coding sequence is TGTGCCAGCCATACGGGGGATCCCTCTGGCTACACCTTC. Protein product: CASHTGDPSGYTF.

J is TRBJ1-2 and V is TRBV30; D is unresolved. The CDR3 has 14 amino acids. In germline, CDR1 is GTSNPN, CDR2 SVGIG (reference sequence). V lost 0 bases to trimming and J lost 2 bases, with 10 bases between them. CDR3 sequence reads: CAWSVGGVNYGYTF. The CDR3, as DNA: TGTGCCTGGAGTGTAGGCGGGGTAAACTATGGCTACACCTTC.

The CDR3 DNA sequence: TGCGCCAGCAGTCCCCCCCGAGGGTTCTACGAGCAGTACTTC. Translated, it gives CASSPPRGFYEQYF. The genes are TRBV23-1 and TRBJ2-7; a weak D match, TRBD2 (5 bases). TRBV23-1 is an ORF, with its function uncertain. The CDR3 runs to 14 residues. V gave up 4 bases and J gave up 3 bases, with 13 bases separating them.

This sequence joins TRBV5-1 and TRBJ2-5; possibly TRBD1 for D (6 bases). The CDR3 totals 15 residues. V was shortened by 5 bases and J by 2 bases, with 16 bases between the two germline ends. Germline-derived CDR1 and CDR2 are SGHRS and YFSETQ. As DNA, the CDR3 is TGCGCCAGCAGGTCTGTACAGGGTTCACAAGAGACCCAGTACTTC. It translates to CASRSVQGSQETQYF.

In this sample, this clone turned up once. This chain uses TRBV20-1 with TRBJ2-1; D is perhaps TRBD1 (6 bases). This CDR3 region has 11 residues. The V end was cut by 5 bases, the J end by 12 bases, with 14 bases between. Germline-derived CDR1 and CDR2 are DFQATT and SNEGSKA (reference sequence). The CDR3 spells CSAQTRGVQFF. CDR3 coding DNA: TGCAGTGCTCAGACCAGGGGAGTGCAGTTCTTC.

This clone occurred once. The V gene is TRBV13, the J gene TRBJ1-2, with 8 bases fitting TRBD1. The CDR3 extends over 14 amino acids. V dropped 9 bases and J dropped 8; count of bases not matched to a gene: 14. From germline, CDR1 is PRHDT and CDR2 FYEKMQ (reference sequence). CDR3 loop: CASRRTGREVGYTF. The CDR3 DNA reads TGTGCCAGTCGCCGGACAGGGAGGGAGGTCGGCTACACCTTC.

This chain joins TRBV7-2 and TRBJ2-3, with 13 bases identical to TRBD2. The germline V gene encodes CDR1 SGHTA and CDR2 FQGNSA. This CDR3 is built from 16 residues. V shed 5 bases and J 4 bases; nucleotides not matched to a gene: 6. The CDR3 DNA is TGTGCCAGCAGCGCTCGACTAGCGGGGGGTGCAGATACGCAGTATTTT. Protein product: CASSARLAGGADTQYF.

The chain links TRBV18 to TRBJ1-1, with D unclear. This CDR3 spans 17 amino acids. Germline-derived CDR1 and CDR2 are KGHSH and LQKENI. Deletions cut 4 bases from V and 0 bases from J, with 18 bases between. CDR3 nucleotide sequence: TGTGCCAGCTCACTGCTCGGGGAAACTGGAATGAACACTGAAGCTTTCTTT. This codes for CASSLLGETGMNTEAFF.

The chain links TRBV29-1 to TRBJ1-4, with a weak D call TRBD1 (6 bases). The V end was cut by 6 bases, the J end by 0 bases, with 11 bases between. In germline, CDR1 is SQVTM, CDR2 ANQGSEA. This CDR3 contains 14 residues. CDR3 DNA sequence: TGCAGCGTAGGGGGAGGGACAACTAATGAAAAACTGTTTTTT. It yields the protein CSVGGGTTNEKLFF.